This T cell receptor (beta chain) is from a study of cytomegalovirus exposure and HLA in healthy donors. Looking at the study overall: Genetic ancestry analysis placed approximately 80% of the roughly 400 donors that were genotyped in the Caucasian-associated cluster. Study-level points and caveats: The listing of 150 to 200 TCR beta chains classed them as cytomegalovirus-associated. 87-base-pair reads could not separate some V segments, including TRBV6-2 and TRBV6-3.

On this clone itself: Its target is unknown.

In the PCR, 60 Vbeta and 13 Jbeta primers were used. The protocol was immunoSEQ multiplex PCR, while the TCRdb copy is restricted to in-frame clones and leaves out a portion. The table includes under 200,000 clones, under 80% detected once. Germline V gives CDR1 SGHVS, CDR2 FQNEAQ. The CDR3 contains 15 residues. Trimming at V came to 2 bases and at J to 2 bases, leaving 5 bases not matched to a gene. Despite likely unrecorded immune exposures, the donors were nominally healthy at the time of sampling. The sequenced sample consisted of PBMCs. The sequence was obtained from a woman in her twenties or thirties in good health and CMV-seronegative. The chain employs TRBV7-8 and TRBJ1-2, with 7 bases fitting TRBD1. CDR3 nucleotide sequence: TGTGCCAGCAGCTTAAAACCGGGACAGAACTATGGCTACACCTTC. It yields the protein CASSLKPGQNYGYTF.